This T cell receptor beta chain was captured by sequencing in a study of response to subunit inactivated influenza vaccine. Germline trimming cut 1 base from V and 5 bases from J; bases unmatched to any gene: 4. The CDR3 runs 14 residues. Germline CDR1 LNHNV, CDR2 YYDKDF (reference sequence). This clonotype has a count of ten or more. One entry per CDR3 protein results from TCRdb running MiXCR on the RT-PCR reads. The sample contains 430,000 or so distinct CDR3 sequences, roughly 11% of which appear only once. The sequenced sample was PBMCs from blood, obtained roughly 47 days after vaccination. The source of this sequence is a man aged 50-60 years who received an inactivated influenza vaccine. The V gene is TRBV15, the J gene TRBJ2-7, with 8 bases lining up with TRBD2. The CDR3: CATSRVAGYHEQYF. CDR3 sequence (DNA): TGTGCCACCAGCAGAGTAGCGGGATATCACGAGCAGTACTTC. The full variable domain, with the rest looked up from reference TRBV15 and TRBJ2-7, is DAMVIQNPRYQVTQFGKPVTLSCSQTLNHNVMYWYQQKSSQAPKLLFHYYDKDFNNEADTPDNFQSRRPNTSFCFLDIRSPGLGDTAMYLCATSRVAGYHEQYFGPGTRLTVT.